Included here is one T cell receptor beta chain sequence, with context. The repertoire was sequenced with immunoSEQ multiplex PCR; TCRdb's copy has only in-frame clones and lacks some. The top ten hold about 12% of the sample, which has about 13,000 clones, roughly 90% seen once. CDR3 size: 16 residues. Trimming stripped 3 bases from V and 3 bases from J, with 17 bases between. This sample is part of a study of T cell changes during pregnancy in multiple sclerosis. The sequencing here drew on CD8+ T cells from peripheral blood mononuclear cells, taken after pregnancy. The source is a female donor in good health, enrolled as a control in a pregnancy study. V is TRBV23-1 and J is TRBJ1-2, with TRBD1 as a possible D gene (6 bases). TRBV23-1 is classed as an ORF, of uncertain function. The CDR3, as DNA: TGCGCCAGCAGTCACTCCTCCGGGACACGGTACTATGGCTACACCTTC. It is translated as CASSHSSGTRYYGYTF.